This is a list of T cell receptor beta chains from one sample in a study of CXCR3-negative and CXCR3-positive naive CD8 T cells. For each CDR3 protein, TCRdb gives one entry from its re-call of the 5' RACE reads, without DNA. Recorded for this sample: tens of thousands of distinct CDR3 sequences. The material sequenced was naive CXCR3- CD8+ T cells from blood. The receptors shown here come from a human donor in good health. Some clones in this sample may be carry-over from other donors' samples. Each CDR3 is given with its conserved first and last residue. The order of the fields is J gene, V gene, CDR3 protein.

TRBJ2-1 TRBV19 CASSIGGGRYNEQFF
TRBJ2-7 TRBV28 CASSPRTGITYEQYF
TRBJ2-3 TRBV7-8 CASSLTSGATDTQYF
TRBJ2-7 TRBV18 CASSPIRTATYEQYF
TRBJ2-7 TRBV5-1 CASSLAGQSDYEQYF
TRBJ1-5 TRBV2 CASRGTGGLGEPQHF
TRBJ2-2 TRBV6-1 CASTGTGSDTGELFF
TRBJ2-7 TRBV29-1 CSVWESYEQYF
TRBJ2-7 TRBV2 CASREQGFYEQYF
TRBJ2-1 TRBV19 CASSIAGTKTNEQFF
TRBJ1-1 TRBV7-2 CASSLDGAQITEAFF
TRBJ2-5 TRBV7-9 CASGQTFQETQYF
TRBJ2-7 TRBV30 CAWRKSSYEQYF
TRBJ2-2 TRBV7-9 CASEEWIAVNTGELFF
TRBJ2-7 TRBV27 CASSLSGEGYEQYF
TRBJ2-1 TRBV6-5 CASASSGGQPYNEQFF
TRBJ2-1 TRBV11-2 CASSLAPTHNEQFF
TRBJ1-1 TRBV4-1 CASSQDPGSGAMNTEAFF
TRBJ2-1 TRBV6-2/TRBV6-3 CASSFLGTEQFF
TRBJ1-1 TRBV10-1 CASSDTGPLVGTEAFF
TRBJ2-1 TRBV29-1 CSVEEGLAGANEQFF
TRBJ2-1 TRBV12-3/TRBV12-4 CASSLGGYNEQFF
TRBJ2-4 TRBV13 CASSLNEQGKNIQYF
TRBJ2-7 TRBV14 CASSQVNTEQYF
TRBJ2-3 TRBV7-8 CASRELAGGPDTQYF
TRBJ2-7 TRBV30 CAWSGLSQGHEQYF
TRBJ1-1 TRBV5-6 CASREQGAATEAFF
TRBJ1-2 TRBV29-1 CSVDEQGATNYGYTF
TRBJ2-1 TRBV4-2 CASSQDSNEQFF
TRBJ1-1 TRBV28 CASRKTGGWDEAFF
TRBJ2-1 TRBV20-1 CSARIISYNEQFF
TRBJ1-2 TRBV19 CASSDLEAGHLYGYTF
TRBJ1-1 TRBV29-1 CSVKIGSTEAFF
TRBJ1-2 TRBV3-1 CASSQGALNYGYTF
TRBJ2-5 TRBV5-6 CASSQSGLQETQYF